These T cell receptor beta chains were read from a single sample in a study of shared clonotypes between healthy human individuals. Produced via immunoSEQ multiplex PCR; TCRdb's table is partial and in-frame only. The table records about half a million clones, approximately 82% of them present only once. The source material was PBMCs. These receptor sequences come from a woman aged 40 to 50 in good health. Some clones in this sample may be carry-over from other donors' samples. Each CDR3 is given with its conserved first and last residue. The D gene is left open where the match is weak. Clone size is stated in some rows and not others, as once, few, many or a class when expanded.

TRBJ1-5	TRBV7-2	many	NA	CASSLGPNQPQHF	TGTGCCAGCAGCTTAGGGCCTAATCAGCCCCAGCATTTT
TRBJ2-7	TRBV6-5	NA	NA	CASRRYRDTYEQYF	TGTGCCAGCAGAAGATACAGGGACACCTACGAGCAGTACTTC
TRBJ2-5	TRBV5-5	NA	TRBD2	CASRAALAEETQYF	TGTGCCAGCAGAGCGGCTCTAGCGGAAGAGACCCAGTACTTC
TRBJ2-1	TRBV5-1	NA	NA	CASSLYAVSYNEQFF	TGCGCCAGCAGCTTATATGCCGTCTCCTACAATGAGCAGTTCTTC
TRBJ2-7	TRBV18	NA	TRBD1	CASSPGTGGAYEQYF	TGTGCCAGCTCCCCAGGGACAGGGGGCGCCTACGAGCAGTACTTC
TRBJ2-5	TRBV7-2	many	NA	CASSLAGRTQETQYF	TGTGCCAGCAGCTTAGCAGGCAGGACACAAGAGACCCAGTACTTC
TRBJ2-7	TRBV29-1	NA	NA	CSVEENRYEQYF	TGCAGCGTTGAAGAGAATCGGTACGAGCAGTACTTC
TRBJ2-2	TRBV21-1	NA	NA	CARDGTSGIPNTGELFF	TGTGCCAGAGACGGGACTAGCGGGATCCCGAACACCGGGGAGCTGTTTTTT
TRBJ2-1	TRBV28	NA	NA	CASHLNNEQFF	TGTGCCAGCCACTTAAACAATGAGCAGTTCTTC
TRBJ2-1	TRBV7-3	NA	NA	CASSLTRDSTNEQFF	TGTGCCAGCAGCTTAACCCGGGATAGTACCAATGAGCAGTTCTTC
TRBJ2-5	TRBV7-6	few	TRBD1	CASSWDRDETQYF	TGTGCCAGCTCCTGGGACAGGGATGAGACCCAGTACTTC
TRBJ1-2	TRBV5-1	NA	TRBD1	CASSPDRGYGYTF	TGCGCCAGCAGCCCGGACAGGGGCTATGGCTACACCTTC
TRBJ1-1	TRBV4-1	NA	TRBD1	CASSQYRGEAFF	TGCGCCAGCAGCCAATACAGGGGTGAAGCTTTCTTT
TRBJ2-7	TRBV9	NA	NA	CASSPSAGSNEQYF	TGTGCCAGCAGCCCTTCTGCGGGAAGTAACGAGCAGTACTTC
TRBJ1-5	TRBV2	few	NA	CASNLYNQPQHF	TGTGCCAGCAACCTGTACAATCAGCCCCAGCATTTT
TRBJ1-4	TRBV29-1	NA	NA	CSVDANDNEKLFF	TGCAGCGTTGACGCAAACGATAATGAAAAACTGTTTTTC
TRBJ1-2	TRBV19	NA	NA	CASRRHTF	TGTGCCAGTCGTCGGCACACCTTC
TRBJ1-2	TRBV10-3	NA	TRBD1	CAISYLPSGQGRDGYTF	TGTGCCATCAGTTACCTTCCCTCTGGACAGGGGCGGGATGGCTACACCTTC
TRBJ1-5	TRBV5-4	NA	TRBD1	CASSSDRGRPQHF	TGTGCCAGCAGTTCGGACAGGGGGAGGCCCCAGCATTTT
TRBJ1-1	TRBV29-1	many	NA	CSVEAGGNTEAFF	TGCAGCGTTGAGGCAGGTGGGAACACTGAAGCTTTCTTT
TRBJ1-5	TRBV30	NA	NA	CAWSVEGVQPQHF	TGTGCCTGGAGTGTGGAGGGGGTCCAGCCCCAGCATTTT
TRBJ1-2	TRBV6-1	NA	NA	CASSGQKIYGYTF	TGTGCCAGCAGTGGACAGAAAATCTATGGCTACACCTTC
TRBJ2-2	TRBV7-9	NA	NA	CASQGITGELFF	TGTGCCAGTCAGGGCATCACCGGGGAGCTGTTTTTT
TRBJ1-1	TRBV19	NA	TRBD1	CASSPWTGEVTEAFF	TGTGCCAGTAGCCCCTGGACAGGGGAGGTCACTGAAGCTTTCTTT
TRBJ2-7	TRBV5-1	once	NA	CASSLTQQNYEQYF	TGCGCCAGCAGCTTGACTCAGCAGAACTACGAGCAGTACTTC
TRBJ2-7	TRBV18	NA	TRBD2	CASSPVTSGTYEQYF	TGTGCCAGCTCACCGGTCACTAGCGGTACCTACGAGCAGTACTTC
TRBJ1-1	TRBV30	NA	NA	CAWSGPSRFTEAFF	TGTGCCTGGAGCGGGCCCAGCCGATTCACTGAAGCTTTCTTT
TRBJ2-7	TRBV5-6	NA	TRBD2	CASSFISGRAIGEQYF	TGTGCCAGCAGCTTTATTTCCGGGAGGGCCATAGGCGAGCAGTACTTC
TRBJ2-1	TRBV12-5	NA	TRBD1	CASGLVVLGGQEGTEQFF	TGTGCTAGTGGTTTGGTAGTCTTGGGGGGACAGGAGGGCACTGAGCAGTTCTTC
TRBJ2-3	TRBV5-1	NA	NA	CASSLGKATDTQYF	TGCGCCAGCAGCTTGGGGAAAGCCACAGATACGCAGTATTTT
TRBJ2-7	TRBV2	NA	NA	CASSGTYEQYF	TGTGCCAGCAGTGGGACCTACGAGCAGTACTTC
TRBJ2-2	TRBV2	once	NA	CASSEGGRPGELFF	TGTGCCAGCAGTGAAGGCGGGCGCCCCGGGGAGCTGTTTTTT
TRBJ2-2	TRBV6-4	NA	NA	CASSVGNTGELFF	TGTGCCAGCAGTGTAGGGAACACCGGGGAGCTGTTTTTT
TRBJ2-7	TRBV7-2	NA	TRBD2	CASSQSSGRAVEQYF	TGTGCCAGCAGCCAGTCTAGCGGGAGGGCCGTAGAGCAGTACTTC
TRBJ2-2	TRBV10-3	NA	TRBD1	CAISEDRVTGELFF	TGTGCCATCAGTGAGGACAGGGTTACCGGGGAGCTGTTTTTT
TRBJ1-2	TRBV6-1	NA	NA	CASRQADGYTF	TGTGCCAGCAGGCAGGCGGATGGCTACACCTTC
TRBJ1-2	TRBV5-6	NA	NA	CASSYARGYGYTF	TGTGCCAGCAGCTATGCTAGGGGCTATGGCTACACCTTC
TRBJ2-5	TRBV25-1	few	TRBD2	CASSRGDRETQYF	TGTGCCAGCAGCCGGGGGGACCGGGAGACCCAGTACTTC
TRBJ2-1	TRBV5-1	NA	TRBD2	CASSSISPWERELRNEQFF	TGCGCCAGCAGCTCTATCTCCCCCTGGGAGCGGGAGTTACGCAATGAGCAGTTCTTC
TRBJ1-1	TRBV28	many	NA	CASKTGAANEAFF	TGTGCCAGCAAGACCGGGGCCGCGAATGAAGCTTTCTTT
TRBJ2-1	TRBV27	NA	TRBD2	CASSLGAGLGDYNEQFF	TGTGCCAGCAGTTTAGGGGCCGGACTAGGCGACTACAATGAGCAGTTCTTC
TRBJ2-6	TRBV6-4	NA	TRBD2	CASSETSGSGANVLTF	TGTGCCAGCAGTGAAACTAGCGGCTCTGGGGCCAACGTCCTGACTTTC
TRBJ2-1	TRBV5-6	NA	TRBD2	CASSLGGSGSEQFF	TGTGCCAGCAGCTTGGGTGGTAGCGGGTCTGAGCAGTTCTTC
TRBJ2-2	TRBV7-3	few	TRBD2	CASRGSGTSATGELFF	TGTGCCAGCAGGGGAAGCGGGACTAGCGCTACCGGGGAGCTGTTTTTT
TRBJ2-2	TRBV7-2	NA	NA	CASSLLGSNTGELFF	TGTGCCAGCAGCTTACTAGGATCGAACACCGGGGAGCTGTTTTTT
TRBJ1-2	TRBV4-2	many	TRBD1	CASSQDGTGGTYGYTF	TGTGCCAGCAGCCAAGATGGGACAGGGGGTACGTATGGCTACACCTTC
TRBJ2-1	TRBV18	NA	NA	CASSRSGRSSYNEQFF	TGTGCCAGCTCACGCTCCGGGAGAAGCTCCTACAATGAGCAGTTCTTC
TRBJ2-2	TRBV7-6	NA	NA	CASSPLDRDTGELFF	TGTGCCAGCAGCCCTCTCGACAGAGACACCGGGGAGCTGTTTTTT
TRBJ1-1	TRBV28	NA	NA	CASSLGVPRAQAFF	TGTGCCAGCAGTTTAGGAGTCCCCAGGGCCCAAGCTTTCTTT
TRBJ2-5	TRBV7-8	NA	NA	CASSLAFREQETQYF	TGTGCCAGCAGCTTAGCGTTCAGGGAACAAGAGACCCAGTACTTC
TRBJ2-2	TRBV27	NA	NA	CASSLRGGNTGELFF	TGTGCCAGCAGTTTACGAGGGGGGAACACCGGGGAGCTGTTTTTT
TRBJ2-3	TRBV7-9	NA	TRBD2	CASSGLDTDTQYF	TGTGCCAGCAGCGGACTAGATACAGATACGCAGTATTTT
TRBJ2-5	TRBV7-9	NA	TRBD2	CASSLGVLAGAETQYF	TGTGCCAGCAGCTTAGGTGTACTAGCGGGAGCGGAGACCCAGTACTTC
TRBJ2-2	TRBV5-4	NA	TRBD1	CASSRSTGANTGELFF	TGTGCCAGCAGCCGCTCGACAGGGGCGAACACCGGGGAGCTGTTTTTT
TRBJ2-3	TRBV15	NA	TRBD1	CATSRDRGQGASDTQYF	TGTGCCACCAGCAGAGATCGCGGGCAGGGGGCATCAGATACGCAGTATTTT